This TCR beta chain was identified during a study of shared clonotypes between healthy human individuals. Study-level points and caveats: For sorted subsets, rarefaction showed incomplete sequencing despite large depth.

Concerning this clone: What it binds is not known.

Assay: immunoSEQ multiplex PCR; the TCRdb copy retains only in-frame clones and omits some. The table shows approximately 2,000,000 clones, with around 93% occurring only once. Trimming took 3 bases from V and 5 from J, leaving 20 bases between them. The germline V gene encodes CDR1 LNHDA and CDR2 SQIVND (reference sequence). The CDR3 has 17 amino acids. Material: naive CD4+ T cells from PBMCs. Described subset: CD45RA+ positively selected. The TCR was taken from a young man in good health. Some clones in this sample may be carry-over from other donors' samples. The V gene is TRBV19, the J gene TRBJ1-5; no definite D call. CDR3 in amino acids: CASSILLGPSLYQPQHF. The CDR3, as DNA: TGTGCCAGTAGTATCTTGCTTGGACCGAGTCTTTATCAGCCCCAGCATTTT.